The rows below give T cell receptor beta chains drawn from one sample of a study of blood T cell repertoires in COVID-19. Data came from immunoSEQ multiplex PCR; TCRdb stores just in-frame clones and leaves some out. The profile shows fewer than 650,000 clones, approximately 91% of them singletons. Sequenced input: peripheral blood. The receptors were gathered from a woman aged 45-60 years with COVID-19, enrolled during active disease. Each CDR3 is given with its conserved first and last residue. The order of the fields is CDR3 protein, CDR3 DNA, J gene, clone size, V gene, D gene. A D gene is named only where the DNA matches it firmly. The size entry is marked missing in some rows and otherwise reads once, few, many or a size class.

CASSQVIAGGKETQYF TGTGCCAGCAGCCAAGTGATAGCGGGGGGTAAAGAGACCCAGTACTTC TRBJ2-5 NA TRBV3-1/TRBV3-2 TRBD2
CASSQVPRGRAADNEQFF TGCGCCAGCAGCCAAGTCCCCAGGGGGCGGGCGGCAGACAATGAGCAGTTCTTC TRBJ2-1 NA TRBV4-1 TRBD1
CASRYTGGAETQYF TGTGCCAGCAGGTATACAGGGGGCGCAGAGACCCAGTACTTC TRBJ2-5 NA TRBV11-2 TRBD1
CASSLTSGGYNEQFF TGTGCCAGCAGTTTGACTAGCGGGGGTTACAATGAGCAGTTCTTC TRBJ2-1 NA TRBV27 TRBD2
CTSSQDRAGLAGAHQETQYF TGCACCAGCAGCCAAGATCGAGCGGGACTAGCGGGGGCCCATCAAGAGACCCAGTACTTC TRBJ2-5 NA TRBV1 NA
CATSAVRVSSYTGELFF TGTGCCACCAGTGCCGTCCGGGTCTCGAGTTACACCGGGGAGCTGTTTTTT TRBJ2-2 NA TRBV24-1 NA
CASSFSVGQGYIQYF TGTGCCAGCAGCTTCAGCGTTGGACAGGGGTACATTCAGTACTTC TRBJ2-4 NA TRBV11-1 TRBD1
CASRLRGEGTEAFF TGTGCCAGCAGGCTGAGAGGGGAGGGAACTGAAGCTTTCTTT TRBJ1-1 once TRBV27 NA
CASSFHYLGAGYGYTF TGTGCCAGCAGTTTCCATTACCTGGGGGCAGGGTATGGCTACACCTTC TRBJ1-2 NA TRBV28 NA
CASSLGQSETQYF TGTGCCAGCAGCTTGGGACAGTCTGAGACCCAGTACTTC TRBJ2-5 NA TRBV11-2 TRBD1
CASSPDRNPNGYTF TGTGCCAGTAGCCCGGACAGGAACCCCAATGGCTACACCTTC TRBJ1-2 NA TRBV19 TRBD1
CASSLVPGTNTIYF TGTGCCAGCAGCTTAGTCCCAGGAACAAACACCATATATTTT TRBJ1-3 NA TRBV7-6 NA
CASSYQPSGPYNEQFF TGTGCCAGCAGCTACCAACCTAGCGGACCCTACAATGAGCAGTTCTTC TRBJ2-1 NA TRBV7-8 TRBD2
CASSMGQGVAEQFF TGTGCCAGTAGTATGGGACAGGGGGTCGCTGAGCAGTTCTTC TRBJ2-1 NA TRBV19 TRBD1
CAWSPPMDTSYEQYF TGTGCCTGGAGTCCCCCGATGGACACGTCCTACGAGCAGTACTTC TRBJ2-7 NA TRBV30 NA
CSVVGQGMNTEAFF TGCAGCGTGGTTGGACAGGGAATGAACACTGAAGCTTTCTTT TRBJ1-1 NA TRBV29-1 TRBD1
CASSGAQEKLFF TGTGCCAGCAGTGGCGCCCAAGAAAAACTGTTTTTT TRBJ1-4 NA TRBV2 NA
CSVRTDSLEKLFF TGCAGCGTTCGGACAGATAGTTTGGAAAAACTGTTTTTT TRBJ1-4 NA TRBV29-1 NA
CASSYRGRMDAFF TGTGCCAGTTCATACAGGGGGCGCATGGACGCTTTCTTT TRBJ1-1 NA TRBV12-3/TRBV12-4 TRBD1